This T cell receptor beta chain is from a study of blood T cell repertoires in COVID-19. At the level of the study: Researchers got acute and convalescent COVID-19 samples from the United States, Italy and Spain.

The CDR3 extends over 15 amino acids. Germline lookup yields CDR1 SGHRS and CDR2 YFSETQ. After removal of 4 bases from V and 7 bases from J, the junction contained 9 bases not matched to a gene. The Seattle patients, enrolled during active infection, were followed longitudinally. This table comes from immunoSEQ multiplex PCR, and its TCRdb copy is limited to in-frame clones, with some not included. The sample gives some 290,000 clones, approximately 87% of which show up once; 9.5% to 15% is in the top ten. The gene calls are TRBV5-1 and TRBJ2-2; 8 bases align to TRBD1. The sequence was collected from a woman in her 30s with COVID-19, enrolled during active disease. Material for sequencing was peripheral blood. The DNA of the CDR3 is TGCGCCAGCAGCGTTACGACAGGGGATAGCGGGGAGCTGTTTTTT. Its translation: CASSVTTGDSGELFF. Supplemented by reference TRBV5-1 and TRBJ2-2, the full variable domain reads KAGVTQTPRYLIKTRGQQVTLSCSPISGHRSVSWYQQTPGQGLQFLFEYFSETQRNKGNFPGRFSGRQFSNSRSEMNVSTLELGDSALYLCASSVTTGDSGELFFGEGSRLTVL.